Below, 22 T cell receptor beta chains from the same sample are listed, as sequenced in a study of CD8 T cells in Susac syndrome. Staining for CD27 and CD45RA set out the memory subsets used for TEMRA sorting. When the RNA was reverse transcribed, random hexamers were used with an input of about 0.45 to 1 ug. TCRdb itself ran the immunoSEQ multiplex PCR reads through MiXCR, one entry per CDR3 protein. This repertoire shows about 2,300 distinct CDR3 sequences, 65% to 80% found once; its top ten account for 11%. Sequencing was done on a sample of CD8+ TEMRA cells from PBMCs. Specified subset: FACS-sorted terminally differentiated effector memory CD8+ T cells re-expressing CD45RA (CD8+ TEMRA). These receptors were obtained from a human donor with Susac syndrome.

The CDR3 loop reads CASSHPDRGETNTEAFF. CDR3 in DNA: TGTGCCAGCAGCCACCCTGACAGGGGGGAAACGAACACTGAAGCTTTCTTT. This sequence joins TRBV6-2 or TRBV6-3 and TRBJ1-1, with 9 bases that match TRBD1. This CDR3 is built from 17 residues. V trimming: 6 bases; J trimming: 1 base; junction bases outside the gene matches: 12. Germline CDR1 is MNHEY and CDR2 is SVGEGT.

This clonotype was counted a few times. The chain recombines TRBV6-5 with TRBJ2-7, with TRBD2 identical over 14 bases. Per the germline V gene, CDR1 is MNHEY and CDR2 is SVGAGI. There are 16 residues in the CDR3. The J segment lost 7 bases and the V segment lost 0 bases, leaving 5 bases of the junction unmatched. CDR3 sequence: CASSYSTSGGAREQYF. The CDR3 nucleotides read TGTGCCAGCAGTTACTCGACTAGCGGGGGGGCTCGGGAGCAGTACTTC.

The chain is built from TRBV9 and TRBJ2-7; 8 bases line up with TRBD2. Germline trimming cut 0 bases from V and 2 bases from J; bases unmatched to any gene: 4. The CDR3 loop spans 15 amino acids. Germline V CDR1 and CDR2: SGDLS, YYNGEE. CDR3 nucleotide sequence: TGTGCCAGCAGCGTAGGTAGCGGGGCGCCCTACGAGCAGTACTTC. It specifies CASSVGSGAPYEQYF.

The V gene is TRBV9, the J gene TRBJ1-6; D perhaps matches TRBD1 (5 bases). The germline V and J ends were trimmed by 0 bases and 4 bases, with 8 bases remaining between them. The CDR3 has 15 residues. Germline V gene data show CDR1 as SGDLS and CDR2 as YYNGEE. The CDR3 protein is CASSVGPGYNSPLHF. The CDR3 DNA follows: TGTGCCAGCAGCGTAGGTCCAGGGTATAATTCACCCCTCCACTTT.

CDR3 residues: CASSLPGGYTF. Written as DNA, the CDR3 is TGTGCCAGCAGTTTGCCGGGCGGCTACACCTTC. The chain combines TRBV12-3 or TRBV12-4 with TRBJ1-2, with D hard to call. The V end lost 3 bases, the J end lost 8 bases, and 7 bases lay between the germline ends. The CDR3 runs 11 residues.

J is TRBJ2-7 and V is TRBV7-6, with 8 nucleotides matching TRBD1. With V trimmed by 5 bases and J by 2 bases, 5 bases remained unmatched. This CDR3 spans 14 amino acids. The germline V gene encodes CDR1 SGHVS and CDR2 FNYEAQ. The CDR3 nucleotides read TGTGCCAGCAGCAGTGGGACAGGCCCCTACGAGCAGTACTTC. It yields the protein CASSSGTGPYEQYF.

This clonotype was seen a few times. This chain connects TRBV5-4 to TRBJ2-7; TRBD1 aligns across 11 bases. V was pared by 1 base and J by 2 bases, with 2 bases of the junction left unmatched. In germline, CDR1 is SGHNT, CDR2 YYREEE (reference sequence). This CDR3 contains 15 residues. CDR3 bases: TGTGCCAGCAGCTTGTCGGGACAGGGGGCCTACGAGCAGTACTTC. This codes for CASSLSGQGAYEQYF. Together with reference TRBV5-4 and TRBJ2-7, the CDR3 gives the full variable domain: ETGVTQSPTHLIKTRGQQVTLRCSSQSGHNTVSWYQQALGQGPQFIFQYYREEENGRGNFPPRFSGLQFPNYSSELNVNALELDDSALYLCASSLSGQGAYEQYFGPGTRLTVT.

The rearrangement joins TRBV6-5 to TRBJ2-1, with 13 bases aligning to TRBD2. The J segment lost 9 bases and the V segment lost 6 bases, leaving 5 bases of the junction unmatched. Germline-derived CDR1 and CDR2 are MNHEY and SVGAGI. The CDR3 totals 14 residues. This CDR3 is CASRLAGGPGEQFF. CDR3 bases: TGTGCCAGCAGACTAGCGGGGGGGCCTGGTGAGCAGTTCTTC.

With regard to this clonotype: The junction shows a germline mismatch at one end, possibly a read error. The chain's CDR3 is CAWETGHNEQLF. In DNA form, the CDR3 reads TGTGCCTGGGAGACAGGCCACAATGAGCAGCTCTTC. The rearrangement uses TRBV30 and TRBJ2-1; possibly TRBD1 for D (6 bases). Per germline, CDR1 GTSNPN and CDR2 SVGIG (reference sequence). The CDR3 is 12 residues long.

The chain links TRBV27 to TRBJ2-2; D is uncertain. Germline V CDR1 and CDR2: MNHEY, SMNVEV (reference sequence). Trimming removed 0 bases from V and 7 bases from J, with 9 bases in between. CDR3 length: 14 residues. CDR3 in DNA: TGTGCCAGCAGTTTATCCGCAAACGGCGGGGAGCTGTTTTTT. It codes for CASSLSANGGELFF.

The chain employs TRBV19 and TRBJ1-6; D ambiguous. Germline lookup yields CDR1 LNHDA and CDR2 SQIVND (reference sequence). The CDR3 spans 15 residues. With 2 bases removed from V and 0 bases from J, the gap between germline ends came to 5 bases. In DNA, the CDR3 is TGTGCCAGTAGTATACGGTTCTCCTATAATTCACCCCTCCACTTT. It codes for CASSIRFSYNSPLHF.

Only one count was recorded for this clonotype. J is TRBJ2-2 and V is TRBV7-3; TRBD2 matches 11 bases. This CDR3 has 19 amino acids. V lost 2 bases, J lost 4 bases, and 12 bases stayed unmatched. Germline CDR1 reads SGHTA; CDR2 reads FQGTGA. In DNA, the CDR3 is TGTGCCAGCAGCTTAGTTGGTCTAGCGGGGGGAAAAAGCACCGGGGAGCTGTTTTTT. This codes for CASSLVGLAGGKSTGELFF.

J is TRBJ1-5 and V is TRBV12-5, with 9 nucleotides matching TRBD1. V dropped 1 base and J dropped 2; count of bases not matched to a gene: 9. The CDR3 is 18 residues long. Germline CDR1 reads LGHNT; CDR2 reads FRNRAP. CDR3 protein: CASGLAGTGTWGNQPQHF. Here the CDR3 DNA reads TGTGCTAGTGGTTTGGCCGGGACAGGGACATGGGGCAATCAGCCCCAGCATTTT.

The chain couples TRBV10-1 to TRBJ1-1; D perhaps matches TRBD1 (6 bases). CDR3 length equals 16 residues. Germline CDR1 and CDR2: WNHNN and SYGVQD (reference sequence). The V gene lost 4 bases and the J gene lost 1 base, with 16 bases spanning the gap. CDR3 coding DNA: TGCGCCAGCAGTGGAAGGTTGGCAGGGGAGAACACTGAAGCTTTCTTT. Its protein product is CASSGRLAGENTEAFF.

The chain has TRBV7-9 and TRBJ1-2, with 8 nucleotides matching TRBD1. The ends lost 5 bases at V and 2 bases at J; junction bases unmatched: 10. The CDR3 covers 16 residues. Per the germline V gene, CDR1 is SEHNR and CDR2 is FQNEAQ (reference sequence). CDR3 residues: CASSSILRDRNYGYTF. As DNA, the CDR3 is TGTGCCAGCAGCAGTATTCTACGGGACAGGAACTATGGCTACACCTTC.

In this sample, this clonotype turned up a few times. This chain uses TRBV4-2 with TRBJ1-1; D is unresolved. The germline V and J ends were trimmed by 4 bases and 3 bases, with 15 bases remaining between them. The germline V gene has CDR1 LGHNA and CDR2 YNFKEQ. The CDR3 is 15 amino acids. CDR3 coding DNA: TGTGCCAGCAGCCTCCCCGCTCGAAAAGACACTGAAGCTTTCTTT. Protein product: CASSLPARKDTEAFF.

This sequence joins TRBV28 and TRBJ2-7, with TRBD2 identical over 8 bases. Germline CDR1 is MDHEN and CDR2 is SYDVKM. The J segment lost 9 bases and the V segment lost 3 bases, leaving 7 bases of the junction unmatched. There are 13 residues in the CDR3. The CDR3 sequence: CASSFTPGGGQYF. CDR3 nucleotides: TGTGCCAGCAGTTTCACCCCCGGGGGGGGGCAGTACTTC. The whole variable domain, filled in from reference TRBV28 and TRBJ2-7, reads DVKVTQSSRYLVKRTGEKVFLECVQDMDHENMFWYRQDPGLGLRLIYFSYDVKMKEKGDIPEGYSVSREKKERFSLILESASTNQTSMYLCASSFTPGGGQYFGPGTRLTVT.

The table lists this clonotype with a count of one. The CDR3 DNA reads TGCAGTGCTAGTCTATGGTATTCGTACGAGCAGTACTTC. Amino acids: CSASLWYSYEQYF. The chain is built from TRBV20-1 and TRBJ2-7; D is unclear. The CDR3 is 13 residues long. Germline V gene sequence: CDR1 DFQATT, CDR2 SNEGSKA (reference sequence). Trimming took off 3 bases at V and 4 bases at J, with 13 bases between the two ends.

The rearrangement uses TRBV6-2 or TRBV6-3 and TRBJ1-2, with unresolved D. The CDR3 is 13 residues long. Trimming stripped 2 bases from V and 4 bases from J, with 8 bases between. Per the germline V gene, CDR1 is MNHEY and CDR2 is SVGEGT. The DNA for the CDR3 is TGTGCCAGCAGTTACGTGCAGTTCTATGGCTACACCTTC. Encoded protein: CASSYVQFYGYTF.

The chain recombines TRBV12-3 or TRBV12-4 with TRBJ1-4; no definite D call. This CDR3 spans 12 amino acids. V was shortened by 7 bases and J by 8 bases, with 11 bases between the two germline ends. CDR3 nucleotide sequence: TGTGCCAGCAAGTTAGGGTTGGAAAAACTGTTTTTT. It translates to CASKLGLEKLFF.

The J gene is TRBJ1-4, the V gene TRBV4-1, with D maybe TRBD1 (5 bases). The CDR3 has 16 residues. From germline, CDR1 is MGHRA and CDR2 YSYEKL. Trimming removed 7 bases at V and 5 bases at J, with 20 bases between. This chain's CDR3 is CASTLSVRQLNEKLFF. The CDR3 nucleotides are TGCGCCAGCACCCTGTCGGTGAGACAGCTAAATGAAAAACTGTTTTTT.

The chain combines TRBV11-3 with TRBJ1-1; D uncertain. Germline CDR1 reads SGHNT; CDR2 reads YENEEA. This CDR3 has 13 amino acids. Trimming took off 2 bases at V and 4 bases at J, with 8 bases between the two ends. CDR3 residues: CASSLPWGTEAFF. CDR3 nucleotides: TGTGCCAGCAGCTTACCTTGGGGCACTGAAGCTTTCTTT.